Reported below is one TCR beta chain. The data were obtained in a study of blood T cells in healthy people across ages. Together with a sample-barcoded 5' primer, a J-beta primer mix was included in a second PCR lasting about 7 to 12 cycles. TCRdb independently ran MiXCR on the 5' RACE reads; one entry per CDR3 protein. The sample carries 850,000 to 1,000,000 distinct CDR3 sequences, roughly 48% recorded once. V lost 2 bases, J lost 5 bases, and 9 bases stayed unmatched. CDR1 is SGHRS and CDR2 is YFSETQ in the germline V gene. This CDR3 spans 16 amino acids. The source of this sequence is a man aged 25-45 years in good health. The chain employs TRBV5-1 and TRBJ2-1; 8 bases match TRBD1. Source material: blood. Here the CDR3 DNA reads TGCGCCAGCAGCTTCAACCCCGGACAGGGCAACAATGAGCAGTTCTTC. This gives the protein CASSFNPGQGNNEQFF.